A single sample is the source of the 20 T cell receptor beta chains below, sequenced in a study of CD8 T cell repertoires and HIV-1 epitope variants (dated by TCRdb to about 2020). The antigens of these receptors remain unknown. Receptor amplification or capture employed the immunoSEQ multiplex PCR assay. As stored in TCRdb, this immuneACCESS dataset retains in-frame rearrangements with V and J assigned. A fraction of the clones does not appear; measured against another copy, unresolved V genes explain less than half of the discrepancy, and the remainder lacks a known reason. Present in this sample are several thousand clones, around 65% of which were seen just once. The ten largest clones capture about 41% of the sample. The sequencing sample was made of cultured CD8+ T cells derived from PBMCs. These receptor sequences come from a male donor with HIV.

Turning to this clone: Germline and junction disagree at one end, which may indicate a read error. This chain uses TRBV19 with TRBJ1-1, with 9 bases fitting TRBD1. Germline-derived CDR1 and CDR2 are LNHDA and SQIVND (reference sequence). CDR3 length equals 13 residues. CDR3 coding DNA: TGTGCCAGTAGTATAAGGACAGGGGCCTCGGCGATCTTT. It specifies CASSIRTGASAIF.

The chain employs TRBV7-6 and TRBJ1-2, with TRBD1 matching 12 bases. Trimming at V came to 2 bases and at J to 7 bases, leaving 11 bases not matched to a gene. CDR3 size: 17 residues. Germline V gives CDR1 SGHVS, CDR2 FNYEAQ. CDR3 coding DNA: TGTGCCAGCAGCTTATTGGTTCCGGGACAGGGGGCAGGTGGCTACACCTTC. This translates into CASSLLVPGQGAGGYTF.

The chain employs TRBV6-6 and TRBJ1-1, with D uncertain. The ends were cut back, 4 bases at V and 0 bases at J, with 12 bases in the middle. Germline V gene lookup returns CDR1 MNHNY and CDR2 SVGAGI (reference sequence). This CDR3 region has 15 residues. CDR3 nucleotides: TGTGCCAGCAGTTTCCACTTCCAGCTGAACACTGAAGCTTTCTTT. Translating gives CASSFHFQLNTEAFF.

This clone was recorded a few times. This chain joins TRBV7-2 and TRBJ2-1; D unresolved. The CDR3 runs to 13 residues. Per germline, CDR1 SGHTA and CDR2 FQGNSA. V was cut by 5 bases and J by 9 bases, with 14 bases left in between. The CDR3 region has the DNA TGTGCCAGCAGCGCCTTCTCTTCCGGTGAGCAGTTCTTC. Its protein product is CASSAFSSGEQFF.

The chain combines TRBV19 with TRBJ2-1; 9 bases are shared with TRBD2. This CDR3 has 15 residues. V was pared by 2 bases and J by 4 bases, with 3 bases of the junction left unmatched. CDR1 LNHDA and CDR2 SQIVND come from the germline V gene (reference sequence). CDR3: CASSIQREAYNEQFF. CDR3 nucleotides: TGTGCCAGTAGTATACAGCGGGAGGCTTACAATGAGCAGTTCTTC.

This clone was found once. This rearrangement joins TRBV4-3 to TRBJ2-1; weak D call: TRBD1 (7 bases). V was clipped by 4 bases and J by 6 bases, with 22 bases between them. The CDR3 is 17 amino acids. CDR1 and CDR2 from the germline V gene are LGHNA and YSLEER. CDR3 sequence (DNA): TGCGCCAGCAGCCCCATAAATGGAGGGGGCGGGTTCAATGAGCAGTTCTTC. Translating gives CASSPINGGGGFNEQFF.

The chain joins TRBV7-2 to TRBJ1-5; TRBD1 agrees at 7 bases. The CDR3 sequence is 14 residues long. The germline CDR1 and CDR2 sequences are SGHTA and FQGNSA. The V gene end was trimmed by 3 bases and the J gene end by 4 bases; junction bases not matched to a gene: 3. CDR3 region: CASSLDRRNQPQHF. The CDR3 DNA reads TGTGCCAGCAGCTTGGACAGGAGAAATCAGCCCCAGCATTTT.

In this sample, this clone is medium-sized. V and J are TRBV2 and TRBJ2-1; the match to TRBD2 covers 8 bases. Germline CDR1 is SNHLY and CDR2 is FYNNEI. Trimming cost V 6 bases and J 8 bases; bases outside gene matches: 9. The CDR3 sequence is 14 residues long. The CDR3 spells CASSNSGMNDEQFF. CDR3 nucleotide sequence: TGTGCCAGCAGCAATAGCGGGATGAACGATGAGCAGTTCTTC.

The CDR3 region has the DNA TGTGCCAGCAGCGTAGCTGCTCTAGACTATGGCTACACCTTC. Its translation: CASSVAALDYGYTF. V usage is TRBV9 and J usage is TRBJ1-2; D ambiguous. CDR3 length: 14 residues. The V and J ends lost 0 bases and 3 bases respectively, with 9 bases between them. Germline loops: CDR1 SGDLS, CDR2 YYNGEE. Based on the CDR3 plus reference TRBV9 and TRBJ1-2, the full variable domain is DSGVTQTPKHLITATGQRVTLRCSPRSGDLSVYWYQQSLDQGLQFLIQYYNGEERAKGNILERFSAQQFPDLHSELNLSSLELGDSALYFCASSVAALDYGYTFGSGTRLTVV.

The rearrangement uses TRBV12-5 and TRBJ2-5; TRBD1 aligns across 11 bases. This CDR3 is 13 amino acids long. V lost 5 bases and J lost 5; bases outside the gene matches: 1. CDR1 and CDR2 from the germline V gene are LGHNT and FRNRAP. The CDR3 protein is CASGGDRGETQYF. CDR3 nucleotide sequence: TGTGCTAGTGGTGGGGACAGGGGGGAGACCCAGTACTTC.

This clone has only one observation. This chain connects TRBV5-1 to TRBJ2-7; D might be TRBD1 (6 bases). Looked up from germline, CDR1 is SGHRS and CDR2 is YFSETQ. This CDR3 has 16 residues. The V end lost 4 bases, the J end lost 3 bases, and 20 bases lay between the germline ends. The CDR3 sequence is CASSQENRDLGYEQYF. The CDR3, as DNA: TGCGCCAGCAGCCAGGAGAACAGGGATTTAGGCTACGAGCAGTACTTC.

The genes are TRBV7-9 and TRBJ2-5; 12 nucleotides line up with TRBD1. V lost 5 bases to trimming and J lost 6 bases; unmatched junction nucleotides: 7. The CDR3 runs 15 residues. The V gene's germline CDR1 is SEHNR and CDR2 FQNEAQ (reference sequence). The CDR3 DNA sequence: TGTGCCAGCAGCCCCGCGGGGACAGGGGGCCAGACCCAGTACTTC. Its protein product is CASSPAGTGGQTQYF.

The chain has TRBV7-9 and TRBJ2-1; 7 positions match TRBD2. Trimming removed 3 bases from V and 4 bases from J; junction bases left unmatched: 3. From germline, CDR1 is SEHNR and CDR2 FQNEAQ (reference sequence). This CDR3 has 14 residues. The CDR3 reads CASSFAGEYNEQFF. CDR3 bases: TGTGCCAGCAGCTTCGCGGGGGAGTACAATGAGCAGTTCTTC.

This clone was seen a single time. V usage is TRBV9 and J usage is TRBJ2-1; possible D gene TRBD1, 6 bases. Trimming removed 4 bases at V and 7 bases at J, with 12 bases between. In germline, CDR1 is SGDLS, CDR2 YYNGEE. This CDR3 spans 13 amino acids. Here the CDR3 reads CASSQGHQNEQFF. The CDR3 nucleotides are TGTGCCAGCAGCCAGGGACATCAAAATGAGCAGTTCTTC.

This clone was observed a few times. The CDR3: CASRSLDSPEQFF. CDR3 DNA: TGTGCCAGTCGGTCCCTGGACTCACCCGAGCAGTTCTTC. The rearrangement links TRBV2 to TRBJ2-1; D might be TRBD2 (5 bases). The CDR3 has 13 residues. Looked up from germline, CDR1 is SNHLY and CDR2 is FYNNEI. V dropped 9 bases and J dropped 10 bases, with 19 bases sitting between them.

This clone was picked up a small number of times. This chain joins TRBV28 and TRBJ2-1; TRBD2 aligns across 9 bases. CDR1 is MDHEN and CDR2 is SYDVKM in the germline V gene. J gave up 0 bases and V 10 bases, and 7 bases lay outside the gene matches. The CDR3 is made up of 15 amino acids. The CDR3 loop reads CATKREVSSYNEQFF. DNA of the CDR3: TGTGCCACTAAGCGGGAGGTTAGCTCCTACAATGAGCAGTTCTTC.

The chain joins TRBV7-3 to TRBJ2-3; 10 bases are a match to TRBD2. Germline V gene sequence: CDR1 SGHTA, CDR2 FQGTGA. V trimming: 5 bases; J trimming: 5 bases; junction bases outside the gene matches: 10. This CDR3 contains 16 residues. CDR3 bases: TGTGCCAGCAGCCCGACCTTAGCGGGGGGCGGAGATACGCAGTATTTT. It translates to CASSPTLAGGGDTQYF.

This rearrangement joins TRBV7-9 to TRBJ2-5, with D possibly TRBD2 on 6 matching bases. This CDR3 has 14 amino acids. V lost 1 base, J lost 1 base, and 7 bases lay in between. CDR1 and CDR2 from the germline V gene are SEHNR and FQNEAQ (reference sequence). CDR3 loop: CASSLVEGQETQYF. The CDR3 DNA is TGTGCCAGCAGCTTAGTGGAGGGCCAAGAGACCCAGTACTTC.

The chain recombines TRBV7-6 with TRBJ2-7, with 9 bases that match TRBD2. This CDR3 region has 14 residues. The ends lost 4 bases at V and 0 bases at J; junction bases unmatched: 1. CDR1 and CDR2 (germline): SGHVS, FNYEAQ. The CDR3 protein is CASSWRGGSYEQYF. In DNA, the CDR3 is TGTGCCAGCAGCTGGCGGGGGGGCTCCTACGAGCAGTACTTC.

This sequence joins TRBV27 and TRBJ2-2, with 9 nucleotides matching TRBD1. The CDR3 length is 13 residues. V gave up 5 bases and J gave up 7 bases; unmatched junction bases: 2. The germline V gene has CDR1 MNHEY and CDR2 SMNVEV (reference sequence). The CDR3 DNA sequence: TGTGCCAGCAGTCGGACAGGGGTCGGGGAGCTGTTTTTT. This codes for CASSRTGVGELFF.